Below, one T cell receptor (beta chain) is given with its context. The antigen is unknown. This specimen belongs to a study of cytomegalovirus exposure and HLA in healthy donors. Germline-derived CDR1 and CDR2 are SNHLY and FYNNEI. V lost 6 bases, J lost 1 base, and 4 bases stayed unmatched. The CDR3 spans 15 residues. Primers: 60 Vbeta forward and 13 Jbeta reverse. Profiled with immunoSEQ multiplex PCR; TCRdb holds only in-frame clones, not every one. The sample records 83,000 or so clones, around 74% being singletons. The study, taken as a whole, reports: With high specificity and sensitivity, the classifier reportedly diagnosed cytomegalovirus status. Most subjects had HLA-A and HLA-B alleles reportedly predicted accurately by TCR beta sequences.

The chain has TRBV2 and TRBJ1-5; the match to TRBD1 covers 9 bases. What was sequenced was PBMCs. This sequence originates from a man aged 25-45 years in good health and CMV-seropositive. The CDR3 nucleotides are TGTGCCAGCAGGGGCGGGACAGGGAGCAATCAGCCCCAGCATTTT. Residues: CASRGGTGSNQPQHF.